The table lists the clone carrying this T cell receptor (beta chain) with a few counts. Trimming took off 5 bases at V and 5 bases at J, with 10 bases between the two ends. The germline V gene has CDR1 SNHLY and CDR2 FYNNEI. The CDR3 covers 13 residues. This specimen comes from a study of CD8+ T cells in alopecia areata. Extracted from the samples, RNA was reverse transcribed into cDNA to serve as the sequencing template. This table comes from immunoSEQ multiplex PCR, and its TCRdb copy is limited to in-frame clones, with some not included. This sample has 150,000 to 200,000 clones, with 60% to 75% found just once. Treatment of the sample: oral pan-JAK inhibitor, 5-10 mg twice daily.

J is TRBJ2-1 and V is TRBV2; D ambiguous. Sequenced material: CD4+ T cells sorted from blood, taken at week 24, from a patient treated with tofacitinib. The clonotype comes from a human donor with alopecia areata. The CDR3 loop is CASSLYINNEQFF. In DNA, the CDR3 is TGTGCCAGCAGTCTCTACATCAACAATGAGCAGTTCTTC.